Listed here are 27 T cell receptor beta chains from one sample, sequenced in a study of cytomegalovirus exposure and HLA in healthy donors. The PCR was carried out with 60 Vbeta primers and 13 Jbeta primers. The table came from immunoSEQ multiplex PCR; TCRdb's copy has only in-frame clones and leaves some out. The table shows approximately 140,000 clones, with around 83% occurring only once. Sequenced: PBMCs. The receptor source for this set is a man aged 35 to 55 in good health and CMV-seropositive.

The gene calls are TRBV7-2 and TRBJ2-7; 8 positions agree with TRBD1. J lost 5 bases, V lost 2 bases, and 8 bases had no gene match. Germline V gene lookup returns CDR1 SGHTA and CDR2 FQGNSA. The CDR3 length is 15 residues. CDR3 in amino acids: CASSLTAGGYHEQYF. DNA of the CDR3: TGTGCCAGCAGCTTAACGGCAGGGGGCTACCACGAGCAGTACTTC.

This CDR3 is CASSLAAGEEQYF. In nucleotides, the CDR3 is TGTGCCAGCAGCTTGGCCGCGGGAGAAGAGCAGTACTTC. The chain joins TRBV5-6 to TRBJ2-7; 7 nucleotides agree with TRBD2. Germline-derived CDR1 and CDR2 are SGHDT and YYEEEE. This CDR3 spans 13 amino acids. V gave up 0 bases and J gave up 7 bases; unmatched junction bases: 4. The whole variable domain, remainder taken from reference TRBV5-6 and TRBJ2-7, is DAGVTQSPTHLIKTRGQQVTLRCSPKSGHDTVSWYQQALGQGPQFIFQYYEEEERQRGNFPDRFSGHQFPNYSSELNVNALLLGDSALYLCASSLAAGEEQYFGPGTRLTVT.

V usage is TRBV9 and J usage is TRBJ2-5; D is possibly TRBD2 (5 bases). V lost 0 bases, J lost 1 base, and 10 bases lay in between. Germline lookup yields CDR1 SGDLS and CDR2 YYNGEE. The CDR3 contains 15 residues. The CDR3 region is CASSVGITSQETQYF. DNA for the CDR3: TGTGCCAGCAGCGTAGGGATAACTAGCCAAGAGACCCAGTACTTC.

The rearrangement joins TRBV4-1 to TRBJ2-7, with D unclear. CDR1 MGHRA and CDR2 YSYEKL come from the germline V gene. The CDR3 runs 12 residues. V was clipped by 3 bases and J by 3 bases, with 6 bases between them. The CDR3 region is CASSQAGYEQYF. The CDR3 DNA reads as TGCGCCAGCAGCCAGGCAGGCTACGAGCAGTACTTC.

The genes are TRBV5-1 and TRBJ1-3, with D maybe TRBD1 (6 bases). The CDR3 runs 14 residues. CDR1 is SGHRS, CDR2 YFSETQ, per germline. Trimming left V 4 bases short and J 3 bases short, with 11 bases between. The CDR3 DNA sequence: TGCGCCAGCAGCCCCTCAGGGGATGGAAACACCATATATTTT. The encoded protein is CASSPSGDGNTIYF.

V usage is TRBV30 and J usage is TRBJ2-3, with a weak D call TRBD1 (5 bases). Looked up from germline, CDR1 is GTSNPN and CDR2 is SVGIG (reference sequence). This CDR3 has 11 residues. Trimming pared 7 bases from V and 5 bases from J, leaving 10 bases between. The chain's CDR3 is CALGPGDTQYF. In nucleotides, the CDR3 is TGTGCCTTGGGGCCCGGAGATACGCAGTATTTT.

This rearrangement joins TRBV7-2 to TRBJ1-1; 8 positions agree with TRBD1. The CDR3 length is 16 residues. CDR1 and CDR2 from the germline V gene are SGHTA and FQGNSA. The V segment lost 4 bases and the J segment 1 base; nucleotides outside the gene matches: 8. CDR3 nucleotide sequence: TGTGCCAGCAGCTGGGGACAGGCAACTCGGAACACTGAAGCTTTCTTT. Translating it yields CASSWGQATRNTEAFF.

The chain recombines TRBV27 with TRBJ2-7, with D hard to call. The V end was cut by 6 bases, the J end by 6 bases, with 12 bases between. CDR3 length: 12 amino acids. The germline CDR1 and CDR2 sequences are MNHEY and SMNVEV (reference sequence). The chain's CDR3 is CASSPIPPEQYF. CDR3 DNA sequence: TGTGCCAGCAGCCCAATCCCCCCCGAGCAGTACTTC.

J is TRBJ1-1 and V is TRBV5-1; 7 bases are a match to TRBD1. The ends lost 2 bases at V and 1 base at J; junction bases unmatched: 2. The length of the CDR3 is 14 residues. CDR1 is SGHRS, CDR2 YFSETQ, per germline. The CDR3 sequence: CASSLRDRNTEAFF. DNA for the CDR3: TGCGCCAGCAGCTTACGGGACAGGAACACTGAAGCTTTCTTT.

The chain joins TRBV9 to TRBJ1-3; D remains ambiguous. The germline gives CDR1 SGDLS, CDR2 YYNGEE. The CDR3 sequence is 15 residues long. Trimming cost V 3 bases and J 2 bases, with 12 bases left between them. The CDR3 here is CASSALADTGNTIYF. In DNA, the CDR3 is TGTGCCAGCAGCGCCTTAGCTGATACTGGAAACACCATATATTTT.

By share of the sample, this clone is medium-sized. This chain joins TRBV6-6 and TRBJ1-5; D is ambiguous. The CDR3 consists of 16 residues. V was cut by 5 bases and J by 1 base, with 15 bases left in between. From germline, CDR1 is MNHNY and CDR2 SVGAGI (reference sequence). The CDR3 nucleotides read TGTGCCAGCAGTACCCAGGACCGAGGGAGCAATCAGCCCCAGCATTTT. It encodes CASSTQDRGSNQPQHF.

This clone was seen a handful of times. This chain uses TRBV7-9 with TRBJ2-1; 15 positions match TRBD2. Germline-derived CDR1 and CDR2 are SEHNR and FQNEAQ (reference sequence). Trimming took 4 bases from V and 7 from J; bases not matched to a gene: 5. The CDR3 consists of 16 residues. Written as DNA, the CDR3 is TGTGCCAGCAGCTCTGCCGGGACTAGCGGGAGGAATGAGCAGTTCTTC. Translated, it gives CASSSAGTSGRNEQFF.

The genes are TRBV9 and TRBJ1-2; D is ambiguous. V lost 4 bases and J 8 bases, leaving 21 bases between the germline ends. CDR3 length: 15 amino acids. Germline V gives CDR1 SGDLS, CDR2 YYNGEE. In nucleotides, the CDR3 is TGTGCCAGCAGCCCCCCTCTGAGCAGGTCTCTCGGCTACACCTTC. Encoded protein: CASSPPLSRSLGYTF.

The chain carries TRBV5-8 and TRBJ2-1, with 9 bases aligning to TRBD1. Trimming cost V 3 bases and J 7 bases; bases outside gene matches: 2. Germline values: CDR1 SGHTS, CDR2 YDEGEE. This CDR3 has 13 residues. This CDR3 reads CASSYRGRNEQFF. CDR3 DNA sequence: TGTGCCAGCAGCTACAGGGGGCGTAATGAGCAGTTCTTC.

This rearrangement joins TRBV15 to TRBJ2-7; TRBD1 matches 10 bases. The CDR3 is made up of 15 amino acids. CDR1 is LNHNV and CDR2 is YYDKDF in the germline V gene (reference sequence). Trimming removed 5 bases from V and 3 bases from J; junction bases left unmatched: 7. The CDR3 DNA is TGTGCCACCAGCGAAGGGACAGGGGTCAACTACGAGCAGTACTTC. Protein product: CATSEGTGVNYEQYF.

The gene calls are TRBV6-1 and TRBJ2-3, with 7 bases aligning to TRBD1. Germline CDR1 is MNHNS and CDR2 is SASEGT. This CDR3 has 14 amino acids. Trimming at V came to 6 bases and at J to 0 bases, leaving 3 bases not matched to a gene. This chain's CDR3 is CASRQGSSTDTQYF. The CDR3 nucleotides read TGTGCCAGCAGACAGGGGAGTAGCACAGATACGCAGTATTTT.

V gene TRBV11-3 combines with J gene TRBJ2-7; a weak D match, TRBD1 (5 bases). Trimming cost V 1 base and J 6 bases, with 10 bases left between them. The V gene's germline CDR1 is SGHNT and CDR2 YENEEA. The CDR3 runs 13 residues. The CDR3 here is CASSLAGFGEQYF. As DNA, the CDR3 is TGTGCCAGCAGCTTAGCAGGGTTCGGCGAGCAGTACTTC.

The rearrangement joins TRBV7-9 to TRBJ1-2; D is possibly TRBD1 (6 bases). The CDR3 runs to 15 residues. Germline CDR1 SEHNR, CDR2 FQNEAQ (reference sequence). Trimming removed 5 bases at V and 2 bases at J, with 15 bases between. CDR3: CASSRPDRINYGYTF. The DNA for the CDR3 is TGTGCCAGCAGCCGCCCCGACAGGATCAACTATGGCTACACCTTC.

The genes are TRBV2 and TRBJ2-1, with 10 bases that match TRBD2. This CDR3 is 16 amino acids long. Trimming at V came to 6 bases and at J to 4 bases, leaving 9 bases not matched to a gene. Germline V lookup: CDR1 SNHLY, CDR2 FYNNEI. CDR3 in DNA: TGTGCCAGCAGGCAAACTAGCGGGACCCCTTACAATGAGCAGTTCTTC. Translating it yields CASRQTSGTPYNEQFF. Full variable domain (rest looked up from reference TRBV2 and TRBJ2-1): EPEVTQTPSHQVTQMGQEVILRCVPISNHLYFYWYRQILGQKVEFLVSFYNNEISEKSEIFDDQFSVERPDGSNFTLKIRSTKLEDSAMYFCASRQTSGTPYNEQFFGPGTRLTVL.

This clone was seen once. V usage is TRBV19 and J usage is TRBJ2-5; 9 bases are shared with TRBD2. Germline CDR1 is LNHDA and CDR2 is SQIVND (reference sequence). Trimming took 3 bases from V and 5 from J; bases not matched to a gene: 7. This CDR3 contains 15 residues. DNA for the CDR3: TGTGCCAGTAGTATTGGGACTAGCTTCACTGAGACCCAGTACTTC. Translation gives CASSIGTSFTETQYF.

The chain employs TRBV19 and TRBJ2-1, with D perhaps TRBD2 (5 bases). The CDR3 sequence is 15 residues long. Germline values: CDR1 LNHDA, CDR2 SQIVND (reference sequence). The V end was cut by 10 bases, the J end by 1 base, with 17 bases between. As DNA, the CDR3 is TGTGCCACCCTCAACCGGGGTTATTCCTACAATGAGCAGTTCTTC. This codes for CATLNRGYSYNEQFF.

The DNA of the CDR3 is TGTGCCATCAGTGAGTCGCTAGCAGTACAAGAGACCCAGTACTTC. It encodes CAISESLAVQETQYF. V is TRBV10-3 and J is TRBJ2-5; a possible D gene is TRBD2 (5 bases). The CDR3 totals 15 residues. The V end lost 0 bases, the J end lost 2 bases, and 10 bases lay between the germline ends. The germline gives CDR1 ENHRY, CDR2 SYGVKD.

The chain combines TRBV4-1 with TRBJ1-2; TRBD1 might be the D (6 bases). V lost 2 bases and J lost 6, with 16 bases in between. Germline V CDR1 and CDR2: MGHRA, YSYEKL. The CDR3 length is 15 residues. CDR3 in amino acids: CASSQLQGTGHGYTF. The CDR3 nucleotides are TGCGCCAGCAGCCAACTACAGGGAACCGGCCATGGCTACACCTTC.

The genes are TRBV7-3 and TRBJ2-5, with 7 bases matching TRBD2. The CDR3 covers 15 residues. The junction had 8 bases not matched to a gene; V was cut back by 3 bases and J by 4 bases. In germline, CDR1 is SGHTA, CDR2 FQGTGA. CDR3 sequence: CASSLAAGDGETQYF. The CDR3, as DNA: TGTGCCAGCAGCTTGGCGGCGGGAGATGGAGAGACCCAGTACTTC.

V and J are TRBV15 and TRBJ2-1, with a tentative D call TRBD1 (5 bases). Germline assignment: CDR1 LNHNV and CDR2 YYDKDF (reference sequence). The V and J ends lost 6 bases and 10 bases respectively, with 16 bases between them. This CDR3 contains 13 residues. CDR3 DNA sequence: TGTGCCACCAGTCGCACCAGCGCAGGGGAGCAGTTCTTC. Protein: CATSRTSAGEQFF.

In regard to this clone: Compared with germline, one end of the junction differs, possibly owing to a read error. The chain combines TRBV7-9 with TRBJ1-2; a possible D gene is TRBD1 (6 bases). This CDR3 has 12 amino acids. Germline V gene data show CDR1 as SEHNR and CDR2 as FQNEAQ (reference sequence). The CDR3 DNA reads TGTTCCAGCAGCTGGACAGAGAATGGCTACACCTTC. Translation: CSSSWTENGYTF.

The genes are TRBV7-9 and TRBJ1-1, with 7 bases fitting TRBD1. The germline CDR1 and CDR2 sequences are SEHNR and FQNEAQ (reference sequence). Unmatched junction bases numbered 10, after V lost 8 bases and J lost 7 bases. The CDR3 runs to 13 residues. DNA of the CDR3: TGTGCCAGCGATGAGACAGGGCCGGGTGAAGCTTTCTTT. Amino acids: CASDETGPGEAFF. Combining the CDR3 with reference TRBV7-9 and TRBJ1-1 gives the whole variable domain DTGVSQNPRHKITKRGQNVTFRCDPISEHNRLYWYRQTLGQGPEFLTYFQNEAQLEKSRLLSDRFSAERPKGSFSTLEIQRTEQGDSAMYLCASDETGPGEAFFGQGTRLTVV.